The 20 T cell receptor beta chains presented below share a single source sample, sequenced in a study of cytomegalovirus exposure and HLA in healthy donors. PCR was performed using 60 Vbeta and 13 Jbeta primers. TCRdb's copy holds only in-frame clones and misses some; the assay was immunoSEQ multiplex PCR. Here the sample spans about 270,000 clones, around two thirds being singletons. The sample comprised PBMCs. The receptors come from a female donor in good health and CMV-seronegative.

CDR3 amino acids: CASSIGISGNTIYF. The DNA of the CDR3 is TGTGCCAGTAGTATCGGGATCTCTGGAAACACCATATATTTT. The chain combines TRBV19 with TRBJ1-3, with unresolved D. The V and J ends lost 3 bases and 0 bases respectively, with 6 bases between them. The germline CDR1 and CDR2 sequences are LNHDA and SQIVND (reference sequence). The CDR3 length is 14 residues. The full variable domain, rest sourced from reference TRBV19 and TRBJ1-3, is DGGITQSPKYLFRKEGQNVTLSCEQNLNHDAMYWYRQDPGQGLRLIYYSQIVNDFQKGDIAEGYSVSREKKESFPLTVTSAQKNPTAFYLCASSIGISGNTIYFGEGSWLTVV.

This rearrangement joins TRBV11-3 to TRBJ2-1; 9 positions agree with TRBD1. The CDR3 totals 15 residues. The V segment lost 5 bases and the J segment 8 bases; nucleotides outside the gene matches: 10. Germline CDR1 SGHNT, CDR2 YENEEA. The chain's CDR3 is CASSLSRDRVHEQFF. As DNA, the CDR3 is TGTGCCAGCAGCCTATCCAGGGACAGGGTCCATGAGCAGTTCTTC.

CDR3 sequence: CAWTRDSSTNSEKLFF. The CDR3 DNA reads as TGTGCCTGGACCAGGGACAGCTCAACTAATAGTGAAAAACTGTTTTTT. This chain links TRBV30 with TRBJ1-4, with 7 bases that match TRBD1. This CDR3 comprises 16 residues. Germline trimming cut 4 bases from V and 7 bases from J; bases unmatched to any gene: 15. Germline V CDR1 and CDR2: GTSNPN, SVGIG (reference sequence).

The chain has TRBV7-3 and TRBJ2-5, with 8 positions matching TRBD2. This CDR3 spans 15 amino acids. Germline V lookup: CDR1 SGHTA, CDR2 FQGTGA. Trimming removed 5 bases from V and 8 bases from J; junction bases left unmatched: 13. The CDR3 sequence is CASSPREGLGATQYF. CDR3 in DNA: TGTGCCAGCAGCCCCCGGGAGGGGTTAGGGGCTACCCAGTACTTC. Filled out from reference TRBV7-3 and TRBJ2-5, the complete variable domain reads GAGVSQTPSNKVTEKGKYVELRCDPISGHTALYWYRQSLGQGPEFLIYFQGTGAADDSGLPNDRFFAVRPEGSVSTLKIQRTERGDSAVYLCASSPREGLGATQYFGPGTRLLVL.

This sequence joins TRBV2 and TRBJ2-7; 14 nucleotides align to TRBD2. Germline lookup yields CDR1 SNHLY and CDR2 FYNNEI. J lost 5 bases, V lost 7 bases, and 7 bases had no gene match. The CDR3 has 15 residues. CDR3 DNA: TGTGCCAGCATGACCGGGACTAGCGGGAGCAACGAGCAGTACTTC. It codes for CASMTGTSGSNEQYF.

The chain uses TRBV6-5 and TRBJ2-3; D perhaps matches TRBD2 (5 bases). Germline assignment: CDR1 MNHEY and CDR2 SVGAGI. V lost 2 bases and J lost 0, with 9 bases in between. The CDR3 is 15 residues long. This chain's CDR3 is CASSYAGQSTDTQYF. CDR3 DNA sequence: TGTGCCAGCAGTTACGCGGGCCAAAGCACAGATACGCAGTATTTT.

In this sample, this clone turned up a few times. This chain uses TRBV15 with TRBJ1-4; TRBD1 matches at 10 bases. J lost 8 bases, V lost 5 bases, and 8 bases had no gene match. In germline, CDR1 is LNHNV, CDR2 YYDKDF (reference sequence). CDR3 length: 15 residues. This chain's CDR3 is CATSFPGQGPEKLFF. The CDR3 DNA is TGTGCCACCAGCTTCCCGGGACAGGGGCCAGAAAAACTGTTTTTT. The full variable domain, with the rest looked up from reference TRBV15 and TRBJ1-4, is DAMVIQNPRYQVTQFGKPVTLSCSQTLNHNVMYWYQQKSSQAPKLLFHYYDKDFNNEADTPDNFQSRRPNTSFCFLDIRSPGLGDTAMYLCATSFPGQGPEKLFFGSGTQLSVL.

This chain uses TRBV14 with TRBJ1-1, with D possibly being TRBD1 (5 bases). V lost 8 bases to trimming and J lost 5 bases, with 18 bases between them. Germline V gene lookup returns CDR1 SGHDN and CDR2 FVKESK. The CDR3 consists of 14 residues. The CDR3 loop is CASSPRQRRTEAFF. For the CDR3, the DNA is TGTGCCAGCTCTCCCCGACAGCGAAGGACTGAAGCTTTCTTT.

J is TRBJ1-1 and V is TRBV7-8; 8 bases are a match to TRBD1. The CDR3 is 14 amino acids. Trimming took 9 bases from V and 1 from J; bases not matched to a gene: 7. Germline-derived CDR1 and CDR2 are SGHVS and FQNEAQ. CDR3 bases: TGTGCCAGTGCGGTCAGGGGGCGGAACACTGAAGCTTTCTTT. Encoded protein: CASAVRGRNTEAFF.

The chain is built from TRBV6-5 and TRBJ2-3, with unresolved D. V lost 4 bases to trimming and J lost 4 bases, with 9 bases between them. The CDR3 totals 13 residues. Germline V CDR1 and CDR2: MNHEY, SVGAGI. The CDR3 protein is CASSLRIPDTQYF. CDR3 sequence (DNA): TGTGCCAGCAGTTTGCGGATCCCAGATACGCAGTATTTT.

The rearrangement links TRBV7-9 to TRBJ2-5; D is undetermined. This CDR3 has 15 residues. From germline, CDR1 is SEHNR and CDR2 FQNEAQ (reference sequence). Trimming removed 0 bases at V and 2 bases at J, with 10 bases between. CDR3 region: CASSLAVAIQETQYF. The CDR3, as DNA: TGTGCCAGCAGCTTAGCGGTCGCTATACAAGAGACCCAGTACTTC.

The chain links TRBV6-7 to TRBJ2-3; 7 bases fit TRBD1. TRBV6-7 is classed as an ORF, of uncertain function. With 4 bases clipped from V and 4 bases from J, the junction kept 14 bases outside the gene matches. This CDR3 has 17 residues. As DNA, the CDR3 is TGTGCCAGCAGTTCCTTCTTCGACAGGGTAGTGTCAGATACGCAGTATTTT. Translating gives CASSSFFDRVVSDTQYF.

J is TRBJ1-1 and V is TRBV4-2, with D tentatively TRBD1 (6 bases). CDR1 is LGHNA, CDR2 YNFKEQ, per germline. The CDR3 length is 14 residues. V lost 4 bases, J lost 1 base, and 10 bases lay in between. The CDR3 reads CASSPGQPNTEAFF. The CDR3 DNA sequence: TGTGCCAGCAGCCCAGGACAGCCGAACACTGAAGCTTTCTTT.

This rearrangement joins TRBV10-1 to TRBJ2-1; TRBD2 aligns across 11 bases. There are 15 residues in the CDR3. V dropped 6 bases and J dropped 5; count of bases not matched to a gene: 6. Germline V gene sequence: CDR1 WNHNN, CDR2 SYGVQD (reference sequence). CDR3 DNA: TGCGCCAGCAGCGGGACTAGCGGACCCGACAATGAGCAGTTCTTC. Translation gives CASSGTSGPDNEQFF.

CDR3 amino acids: CASSSDRGYEQYF. The CDR3 DNA follows: TGTGCCAGCAGTTCGGACAGGGGTTACGAGCAGTACTTC. The V gene is TRBV6-1, the J gene TRBJ2-7; TRBD1 matches at 9 bases. With 5 bases clipped from V and 4 bases from J, the junction kept 3 bases outside the gene matches. This CDR3 region has 13 residues. The germline gives CDR1 MNHNS, CDR2 SASEGT.

The chain couples TRBV11-2 to TRBJ2-3; 8 positions match TRBD2. Germline V gene data show CDR1 as SGHAT and CDR2 as FQNNGV. The length of the CDR3 is 18 residues. V trimming: 3 bases; J trimming: 2 bases; junction bases outside the gene matches: 13. The CDR3 region is CASSFWGLAGGLTDTQYF. The CDR3 coding sequence is TGTGCCAGCAGCTTCTGGGGCCTAGCGGGTGGCCTCACAGATACGCAGTATTTT.

The genes are TRBV5-1 and TRBJ2-7; 10 nucleotides agree with TRBD2. Trimming cost V 1 base and J 1 base; bases outside gene matches: 5. The CDR3 loop spans 16 amino acids. The germline CDR1 and CDR2 sequences are SGHRS and YFSETQ. As DNA, the CDR3 is TGCGCCAGCAGCTTGACCGGACTAGCGGAATCCTACGAGCAGTACTTC. Its translation: CASSLTGLAESYEQYF.

The chain has TRBV19 and TRBJ2-1; 9 bases line up with TRBD1. The V and J ends lost 6 bases and 6 bases, in that order; junction bases with no gene match: 9. This CDR3 is built from 15 residues. Germline V gives CDR1 LNHDA, CDR2 SQIVND (reference sequence). The CDR3 loop reads CASSNDRGAFNEQFF. Here the CDR3 DNA reads TGTGCCAGTAGCAATGACAGGGGGGCATTCAATGAGCAGTTCTTC.

The chain employs TRBV7-8 and TRBJ2-2; TRBD2 matches 15 bases. Trimming cost V 4 bases and J 4 bases; bases outside gene matches: 4. CDR1 and CDR2 (germline): SGHVS, FQNEAQ. The CDR3 runs 17 residues. CDR3 region: CASSSGLAGGPTGELFF. The CDR3 DNA sequence: TGTGCCAGCAGCTCGGGACTAGCGGGAGGCCCCACCGGGGAGCTGTTTTTT.

CDR3 sequence: CASSLYRGGETQYF. The CDR3 DNA sequence: TGTGCCAGTAGTCTTTACAGGGGAGGAGAGACCCAGTACTTC. This chain connects TRBV19 to TRBJ2-5, with a possible D match to TRBD1 (7 bases). CDR1 is LNHDA, CDR2 SQIVND, per germline (reference sequence). Trimming cost V 5 bases and J 4 bases, with 14 bases left between them. The CDR3 consists of 14 residues.